The T cell receptor beta chain under discussion was sequenced for a study of blood T cell repertoires in COVID-19. Study overall: Italy, Spain and the United States were the sources of the convalescent and acute COVID-19 samples. T cells, B-cell-depleted T cells, or PBMCs supplied cDNA or gDNA.

As originally analysed: It was from reference gene primer amplification that nucleated cell counts were estimated. Using immunoSEQ multiplex PCR, the repertoire was profiled, and TCRdb retains in-frame clones only, with some absent. V and J calls and clone size are those listed in that table; D and trimming were worked out from the DNA. This sample has approximately 140,000 clones, with about 74% found just once. A few counts support this clone. CDR1 and CDR2 from the germline V gene are MGHRA and YSYEKL. The CDR3 is made up of 15 amino acids. The ends lost 3 bases at V and 5 bases at J; junction bases unmatched: 9.

The gene calls are TRBV4-1 and TRBJ2-5, with 7 bases aligning to TRBD2. This receptor was taken from a man in his fifties with acute or convalescent COVID-19. Input material: peripheral blood. CDR3 DNA: TGCGCCAGCAGCCATGGACTAGGCGTAGGGGAGACCCAGTACTTC. As protein: CASSHGLGVGETQYF.